The rows below give T cell receptor beta chains drawn from one sample of a study of cytomegalovirus exposure and HLA in healthy donors. Assay: immunoSEQ multiplex PCR; the TCRdb copy retains only in-frame clones and omits some. The table has some 150,000 clones, 82% seen once. Sequencing was done on a sample of PBMCs. Receptors were obtained from a male donor in good health and CMV-seronegative. Each CDR3 is given with its conserved first and last residue. The order of the fields is D gene, J gene, V gene, clone size, CDR3 protein, CDR3 DNA. D genes are given only for firm matches. A row's size may be missing; if present it is once, few, many or a size class.

>.|TRBJ2-7|TRBV7-9|.
CSSSTYLGAGNSYEQYF
TGTTCCAGCAGCACTTACCTCGGGGCGGGAAACTCCTACGAGCAGTACTTC
>TRBD1|TRBJ1-2|TRBV28|.
CASSSPGTGGGYTF
TGTGCCAGCAGTTCTCCCGGGACAGGGGGCGGCTACACCTTC
>TRBD1|TRBJ2-5|TRBV29-1|.
CSVEDGTVETQYF
TGCAGCGTTGAAGATGGGACAGTTGAGACCCAGTACTTC
>TRBD2|TRBJ2-1|TRBV4-3|.
CASSQSSGRADNEQFF
TGCGCCAGCAGCCAATCTAGCGGGAGGGCTGACAATGAGCAGTTCTTC
>.|TRBJ1-6|TRBV9|.
CASSPDSNSPLHF
TGTGCCAGCAGCCCCGACAGTAATTCACCCCTCCACTTT
>TRBD2|TRBJ2-3|TRBV4-3|.
CASSQDGRASTDTQYF
TGCGCCAGCAGCCAAGACGGGAGGGCCAGCACAGATACGCAGTATTTT
>.|TRBJ2-1|TRBV19|.
CASLGENSYNEQFF
TGTGCCAGTCTCGGAGAAAACTCCTACAATGAGCAGTTCTTC
>TRBD1|TRBJ2-3|TRBV27|.
CASSLTGVLGTDTQYF
TGTGCCAGCAGTTTGACAGGGGTGTTGGGAACAGATACGCAGTATTTT
>.|TRBJ2-3|TRBV11-2|.
CASSLDLPFSTDTQYF
TGTGCCAGCAGCTTAGATCTCCCGTTCAGCACAGATACGCAGTATTTT
>TRBD2|TRBJ2-3|TRBV28|.
CASSVVLGAGNSTDTQYF
TGTGCCAGCAGTGTCGTGCTTGGAGCGGGAAACAGCACAGATACGCAGTATTTT
>TRBD2|TRBJ2-2|TRBV7-3|.
CASSTGTRVPGELFF
TGTGCCAGCAGTACCGGGACTAGGGTTCCCGGGGAGCTGTTTTTT
>TRBD1|TRBJ1-2|TRBV5-8|once
CASRLLDRNYGYTF
TGTGCCAGCAGGCTACTGGACAGGAACTATGGCTACACCTTC
>TRBD1|TRBJ2-2|TRBV29-1|once
CSVDLMETGTYGELFF
TGCAGCGTTGACCTGATGGAGACAGGGACATACGGGGAGCTGTTTTTT
>.|TRBJ1-4|TRBV2|once
CATNLVANEKLFF
TGTGCCACTAATCTGGTGGCTAATGAAAAACTGTTTTTT
>.|TRBJ1-6|TRBV5-8|.
CASSLFRGGLNSPLHF
TGTGCCAGCAGCTTGTTTAGGGGGGGATTAAATTCACCCCTCCACTTT
>TRBD1|TRBJ1-6|TRBV5-6|once
CASSLGDRGFSPLHF
TGTGCCAGCAGCTTGGGGGACAGAGGTTTCTCACCCCTCCACTTT
>.|TRBJ1-1|TRBV13|.
CASSLRKGFHTEAFF
TGTGCCAGCAGCTTACGAAAGGGGTTTCACACTGAAGCTTTCTTT
>TRBD2|TRBJ2-1|TRBV9|.
CASSVGTSGRVDEQFF
TGTGCCAGCAGCGTAGGGACTAGCGGGAGAGTAGATGAGCAGTTCTTC
>.|TRBJ2-7|TRBV5-4|once
CASSLRGNSYEQYF
TGTGCCAGCAGCTTAAGGGGGAACTCCTACGAGCAGTACTTC
>.|TRBJ2-3|TRBV7-6|.
CASSLRRDVSTDTQYF
TGTGCCAGCAGCTTACGGCGGGACGTAAGCACAGATACGCAGTATTTT
>.|TRBJ2-7|TRBV2|.
CASSDELGRTDF
TGTGCCAGCAGTGACGAGCTCGGTAGAACAGACTTC
>TRBD1|TRBJ1-5|TRBV19|few
CASRGQGAFQPQHF
TGTGCCAGTAGAGGACAGGGGGCTTTTCAGCCCCAGCATTTT
>TRBD1|TRBJ1-5|TRBV27|.
CASSGFQGAGGNQPQHF
TGTGCCAGCAGTGGATTTCAGGGGGCGGGCGGCAATCAGCCCCAGCATTTT
>.|TRBJ2-2|TRBV4-1|.
CASSQGPGYGGELFF
TGCGCCAGCAGCCAAGGGCCAGGGTACGGCGGGGAGCTGTTTTTT
>TRBD1|TRBJ2-7|TRBV14|.
CASSQPGTGKSYEQYF
TGTGCCAGCAGCCAACCCGGGACAGGGAAGTCCTACGAGCAGTACTTC
>TRBD2|TRBJ2-3|TRBV2|few
CASSAGGLSTDTQYF
TGTGCCAGCAGTGCGGGGGGGCTTAGCACAGATACGCAGTATTTT
>.|TRBJ1-2|TRBV6-6|.
CASSTLVGQGTYGYTF
TGTGCCAGCAGTACTTTAGTTGGGCAGGGGACCTATGGCTACACCTTC
>TRBD2|TRBJ2-1|TRBV5-1|.
CASSFGTSGALVGNEQFF
TGCGCCAGCAGCTTTGGGACTAGCGGGGCTTTGGTTGGTAATGAGCAGTTCTTC
>.|TRBJ1-3|TRBV5-6|.
CASSFKTGRSGNTIYF
TGTGCCAGCAGCTTTAAAACAGGTCGTAGCGGAAACACCATATATTTT
>.|TRBJ1-3|TRBV15|.
CATSRAPTYGNTIYF
TGTGCCACCAGCAGAGCCCCGACATACGGAAACACCATATATTTT
>.|TRBJ1-1|TRBV6-5|.
CASGGAEAFF
TGTGCCAGCGGGGGCGCGGAAGCTTTCTTT
>TRBD1|TRBJ2-7|TRBV19|.
CASSNPGQSYEQYF
TGTGCCAGTAGCAATCCGGGACAGTCCTACGAGCAGTACTTC
>.|TRBJ2-3|TRBV5-1|.
CASSLRGTSTDTQYF
TGCGCCAGCAGCCTAAGAGGAACTAGCACAGATACGCAGTATTTT
>.|TRBJ1-1|TRBV5-8|.
CASSPLAGWNEAFF
TGTGCCAGCAGCCCTCTTGCGGGGTGGAATGAAGCTTTCTTT
>.|TRBJ2-7|TRBV6-5|once
CAATRDGSSYEQYF
TGTGCCGCCACGCGGGACGGAAGCTCCTACGAGCAGTACTTC
>TRBD2|TRBJ2-1|TRBV28|.
CASSFRRGRPPYNEQFF
TGTGCCAGCAGTTTTCGTCGCGGGAGGCCTCCCTACAATGAGCAGTTCTTC
>TRBD2|TRBJ2-5|TRBV30|few
CAWSVPSGSQQTQYF
TGTGCCTGGAGTGTACCTAGCGGGTCCCAGCAGACCCAGTACTTC
>TRBD2|TRBJ2-7|TRBV7-9|.
CASSLELAGGHEQYF
TGTGCCAGCAGCTTAGAACTCGCGGGAGGTCACGAGCAGTACTTC
>.|TRBJ2-7|TRBV27|.
CASRTSSYEQYF
TGTGCCAGCAGGACATCATCCTACGAGCAGTACTTC
>TRBD1|TRBJ2-7|TRBV5-1|.
CASSLEEGAPTAIQYF
TGCGCCAGCAGCTTGGAAGAGGGGGCGCCTACTGCGATCCAGTACTTC
>TRBD2|TRBJ2-1|TRBV7-9|.
CSSSFPSGSYNEQFF
TGTTCCAGCAGCTTTCCTAGCGGGAGTTACAATGAGCAGTTCTTC